The entry below gives a single T cell receptor beta chain sequence along with its context. Its matching antigen is unknown. The data belong to a study of T cell responses to AZD1222 COVID-19 vaccine. Study outcomes and limitations: Clonal diversity may have been underestimated, and the donors were mostly white British, with more females than males. Baseline serology detected seropositivity in only six AZD1222 recipients.

Profiling relied on immunoSEQ multiplex PCR, and the TCRdb table lists in-frame clones only, not all of them. The sample yields about 120,000 clones, roughly 88% seen once. The sample here was peripheral blood, taken on day 0 of MenACWY control vaccination. This sequence originates from an adult in good health.

CDR3 residues: CASSLTGPAVLGELFF. DNA for the CDR3: TGTGCCAGCAGTTTAACAGGGCCCGCGGTTCTGGGGGAGCTGTTTTTT. This chain uses TRBV6-5 with TRBJ2-2; a weak D match, TRBD1 (6 bases). This CDR3 spans 16 amino acids. CDR1 and CDR2 (germline): MNHEY, SVGAGI. Trimming shortened V by 4 bases and J by 8 bases, and 20 bases separated the two germline ends.